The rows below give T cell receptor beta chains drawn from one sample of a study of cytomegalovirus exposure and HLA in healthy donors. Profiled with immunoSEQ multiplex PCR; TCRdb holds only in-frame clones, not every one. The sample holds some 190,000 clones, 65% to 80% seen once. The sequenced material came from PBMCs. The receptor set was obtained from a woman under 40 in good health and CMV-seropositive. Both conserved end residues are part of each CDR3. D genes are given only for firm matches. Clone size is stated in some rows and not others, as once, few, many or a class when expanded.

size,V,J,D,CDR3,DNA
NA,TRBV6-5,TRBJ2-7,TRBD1,CASGRDRGPYEQYF,TGTGCCAGCGGCCGGGACAGGGGGCCCTACGAGCAGTACTTC
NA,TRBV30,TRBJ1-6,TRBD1,CAWSVKGRQGPYNSPLHF,TGTGCCTGGAGTGTAAAAGGGAGACAGGGACCCTATAATTCACCCCTCCACTTT
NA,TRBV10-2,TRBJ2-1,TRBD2,CATIGGGGNEQFF,TGCGCCACCATCGGGGGGGGAGGGAATGAGCAGTTCTTC
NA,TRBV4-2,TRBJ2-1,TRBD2,CASSQDVAGVGEQFF,TGTGCCAGCAGCCAAGATGTAGCGGGGGTAGGTGAGCAGTTCTTC
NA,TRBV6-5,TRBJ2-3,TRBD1,CASRGGQGRDTQYF,TGTGCCAGCAGGGGGGGACAGGGCCGGGATACGCAGTATTTT
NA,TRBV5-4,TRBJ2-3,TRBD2,CASSFTSGGASDTQYF,TGTGCCAGCAGCTTCACTAGCGGGGGGGCCTCAGATACGCAGTATTTT
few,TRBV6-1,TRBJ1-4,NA,CASSEAEVLFKNEKLFF,TGTGCCAGCAGTGAAGCCGAGGTCTTGTTCAAAAATGAAAAACTGTTTTTT
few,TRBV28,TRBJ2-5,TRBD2,CASSSLGGVAGAPQETQYF,TGTGCCAGCAGTTCCCTTGGGGGGGTAGCGGGGGCCCCTCAAGAGACCCAGTACTTC
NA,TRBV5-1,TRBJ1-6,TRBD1,CASSLVGGESPLHF,TGCGCCAGCAGCTTGGTAGGGGGCGAATCACCCCTCCACTTT
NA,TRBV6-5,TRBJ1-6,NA,CASSYPRDSPLHF,TGTGCCAGCAGTTACCCTCGGGATTCACCCCTCCACTTT
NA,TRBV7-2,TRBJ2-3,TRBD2,CATASSGGAADTQYF,TGTGCCACCGCCTCGAGCGGGGGGGCCGCTGATACGCAGTATTTT
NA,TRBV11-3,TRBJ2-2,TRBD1,CASSFDAPGGTGELFF,TGTGCCAGCAGCTTCGATGCTCCAGGGGGCACCGGGGAGCTGTTTTTT
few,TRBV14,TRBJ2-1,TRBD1,CASSQAGGHEQFF,TGTGCCAGCAGCCAAGCAGGGGGCCATGAGCAGTTCTTC
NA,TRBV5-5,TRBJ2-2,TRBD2,CASSLVQRGGITGELFF,TGTGCCAGCAGCTTGGTTCAGCGGGGGGGAATCACCGGGGAGCTGTTTTTT
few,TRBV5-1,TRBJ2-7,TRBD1,CASSWGQVPSYEQYF,TGCGCCAGCAGCTGGGGACAGGTGCCATCCTACGAGCAGTACTTC
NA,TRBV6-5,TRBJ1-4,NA,CASSYSMASMDEKLFF,TGTGCCAGCAGTTACTCGATGGCATCCATGGATGAAAAACTGTTTTTT
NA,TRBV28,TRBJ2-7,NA,CASSSQGRSYEQYF,TGTGCCAGCAGTTCACAGGGTAGGTCCTACGAGCAGTACTTC
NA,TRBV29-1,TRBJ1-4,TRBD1,CSVTGGEVGEKLFF,TGCAGCGTCACAGGGGGCGAAGTGGGTGAAAAACTGTTTTTT
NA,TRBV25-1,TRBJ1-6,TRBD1,CASASTGRNSPLHF,TGTGCCAGCGCCTCGACAGGGAGGAATTCACCCCTCCACTTT
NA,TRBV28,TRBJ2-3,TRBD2,CASSFPAGGPRDTQYF,TGTGCCAGCAGTTTCCCAGCGGGGGGGCCGAGGGATACGCAGTATTTT
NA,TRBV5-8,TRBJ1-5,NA,CASSLVGMGNQPQHF,TGTGCCAGCAGCTTGGTCGGGATGGGCAATCAGCCCCAGCATTTT
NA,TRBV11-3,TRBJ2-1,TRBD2,CASSRRTSGGHEQFF,TGTGCCAGCAGCCGACGGACTAGCGGGGGCCATGAGCAGTTCTTC
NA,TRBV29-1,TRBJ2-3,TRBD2,CSVALAGSTDTQYF,TGCAGCGTTGCCCTAGCGGGGAGCACAGATACGCAGTATTTT
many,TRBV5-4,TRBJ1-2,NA,CASSRTGGPDGYTF,TGTGCCAGCAGCCGGACGGGGGGCCCGGATGGCTACACCTTC
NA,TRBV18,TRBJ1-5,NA,CASSPQQGAEGNQPQHF,TGTGCCAGCTCACCCCAACAGGGAGCGGAAGGCAATCAGCCCCAGCATTTT
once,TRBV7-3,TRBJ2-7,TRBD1,CASSLMRRGRSYEQYF,TGTGCCAGCAGCTTAATGCGCAGGGGGCGATCCTACGAGCAGTACTTC
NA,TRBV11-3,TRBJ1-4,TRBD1,CASSFPDRGTNEKLFF,TGTGCCAGCAGCTTCCCCGACAGGGGGACTAATGAAAAACTGTTTTTT
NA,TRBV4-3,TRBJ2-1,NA,CASSQEGAGEQFF,TGCGCCAGCAGCCAAGAGGGCGCTGGGGAGCAGTTCTTC
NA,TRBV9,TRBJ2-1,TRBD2,CASSVEGTSGGNEQFF,TGTGCCAGCAGCGTAGAGGGGACTAGCGGGGGGAATGAGCAGTTCTTC
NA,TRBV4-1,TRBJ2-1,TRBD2,CASSSPRAGGDNEQFF,TGCGCCAGCAGCTCCCCTCGGGCTGGGGGGGACAATGAGCAGTTCTTC
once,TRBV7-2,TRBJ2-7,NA,CASGPTTSFRNEQYF,TGTGCCAGCGGGCCTACTACTAGCTTTCGGAACGAGCAGTACTTC
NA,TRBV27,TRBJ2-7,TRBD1,CASSLLGQGVHEQYF,TGTGCCAGCAGTTTATTGGGTCAGGGGGTCCACGAGCAGTACTTC
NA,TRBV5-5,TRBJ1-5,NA,CASSLTGREGNQPQHF,TGTGCCAGCAGCTTGACAGGGAGGGAGGGCAATCAGCCCCAGCATTTT